Following are 17 T cell receptor beta chains from one sample sequenced in a study of early stage breast cancer tumors. This table comes from immunoSEQ multiplex PCR, and its TCRdb copy is limited to in-frame clones, with some not included. This table has about 31,000 clones, roughly four fifths appearing once. Sequenced material: blood. The receptor set was obtained from a person aged 35 to 50 with breast cancer.

The chain carries TRBV5-6 and TRBJ1-2, with 8 bases aligning to TRBD1. Germline CDR1 reads SGHDT; CDR2 reads YYEEEE. This CDR3 is 12 amino acids long. Unmatched junction bases numbered 0, after V lost 4 bases and J lost 4 bases. The CDR3 DNA is TGTGCCAGCAGCCAGGGGGCCTATGGCTACACCTTC. This translates into CASSQGAYGYTF.

V is TRBV5-1 and J is TRBJ1-1; weak D call: TRBD1 (5 bases). Germline values: CDR1 SGHRS, CDR2 YFSETQ. V dropped 0 bases and J dropped 5 bases, with 14 bases sitting between them. CDR3 length equals 15 residues. The chain's CDR3 is CASSLVGDRWTEAFF. For the CDR3, the DNA is TGCGCCAGCAGCTTGGTAGGGGATCGGTGGACTGAAGCTTTCTTT.

The J gene is TRBJ1-1, the V gene TRBV10-3; TRBD1 matches 7 bases. This CDR3 contains 13 residues. Losses at the gene ends were 10 bases for V and 2 bases for J; bases not matched to a gene: 7. Germline V lookup: CDR1 ENHRY, CDR2 SYGVKD. The CDR3 region has the DNA TGTGCCACCGAGGGGGCGCAAAACACTGAAGCTTTCTTT. It specifies CATEGAQNTEAFF.

The V gene is TRBV6-5, the J gene TRBJ2-5; 7 bases map to TRBD2. Germline V lookup: CDR1 MNHEY, CDR2 SVGAGI. The V segment lost 6 bases and the J segment 2 bases; nucleotides outside the gene matches: 6. This CDR3 spans 14 amino acids. The CDR3 loop reads CASSGSGEQETQYF. CDR3 in DNA: TGTGCCAGCAGCGGAAGCGGGGAACAAGAGACCCAGTACTTC.

The V gene is TRBV19, the J gene TRBJ1-4; D is unclear. This CDR3 has 15 amino acids. V was shortened by 8 bases and J by 7 bases, with 20 bases between the two germline ends. CDR1 LNHDA and CDR2 SQIVND come from the germline V gene (reference sequence). CDR3 DNA sequence: TGTGCCAGTGCCGACGGTCGGCTTATGGGTGAAAAACTGTTTTTT. It codes for CASADGRLMGEKLFF. The full variable domain, in which reference TRBV19 and TRBJ1-4 provide the parts outside the CDR3, is DGGITQSPKYLFRKEGQNVTLSCEQNLNHDAMYWYRQDPGQGLRLIYYSQIVNDFQKGDIAEGYSVSREKKESFPLTVTSAQKNPTAFYLCASADGRLMGEKLFFGSGTQLSVL.

DNA for the CDR3: TGTGCCAGCAGCTTTAGCCAGGGGAGGTACACCGGGGAGCTGTTTTTT. Protein sequence: CASSFSQGRYTGELFF. This chain links TRBV11-2 with TRBJ2-2, with D perhaps TRBD1 or TRBD2 (6 bases each). The CDR3 covers 16 residues. Trimming cost V 3 bases and J 3 bases, with 14 bases left between them. CDR1 is SGHAT and CDR2 is FQNNGV in the germline V gene.

CDR3: CAISGTGGYEQYF. The CDR3 DNA reads as TGTGCCATCAGTGGGACAGGGGGCTACGAGCAGTACTTC. This sequence joins TRBV10-3 and TRBJ2-7, with 10 bases matching TRBD1. Trimming removed 4 bases from V and 3 bases from J; junction bases left unmatched: 0. CDR1 is ENHRY and CDR2 is SYGVKD in the germline V gene. The CDR3 is made up of 13 amino acids.

The rearrangement links TRBV6-5 to TRBJ2-7; D perhaps matches TRBD1 (5 bases). The CDR3 is made up of 15 amino acids. CDR1 MNHEY and CDR2 SVGAGI come from the germline V gene. Trimming removed 2 bases from V and 5 bases from J, with 16 bases in between. Written as DNA, the CDR3 is TGTGCCAGCAGTTACGGCAGGGCAACTGAGGACGAGCAGTACTTC. Its translation: CASSYGRATEDEQYF.

The rearrangement links TRBV7-9 to TRBJ2-1, with a weak D call TRBD2 (5 bases). CDR3 size: 13 residues. CDR1 is SEHNR and CDR2 is FQNEAQ in the germline V gene (reference sequence). Trimming shortened V by 2 bases and J by 9 bases, and 11 bases separated the two germline ends. The CDR3 nucleotides are TGTGCCAGCAGCTTATTAGAGGGTGGTGAGCAGTTCTTC. Translated: CASSLLEGGEQFF.

The chain carries TRBV5-4 and TRBJ2-5; D is perhaps TRBD1 (6 bases). Per germline, CDR1 SGHNT and CDR2 YYREEE (reference sequence). This CDR3 is 15 amino acids long. Trimming took off 3 bases at V and 2 bases at J, with 14 bases between the two ends. CDR3 coding DNA: TGTGCCAGCAGCTACGACCCGGACAGTCAAGAGACCCAGTACTTC. It encodes CASSYDPDSQETQYF. Full variable domain (missing parts from reference TRBV5-4 and TRBJ2-5): ETGVTQSPTHLIKTRGQQVTLRCSSQSGHNTVSWYQQALGQGPQFIFQYYREEENGRGNFPPRFSGLQFPNYSSELNVNALELDDSALYLCASSYDPDSQETQYFGPGTRLLVL.

This clone was observed once. The CDR3 loop reads CASSPGLAGTYEQYF. The CDR3, as DNA: TGTGCCAGCAGCCCTGGACTAGCGGGTACCTACGAGCAGTACTTC. V gene TRBV7-9 combines with J gene TRBJ2-7; 11 nucleotides agree with TRBD2. Germline CDR1 reads SEHNR; CDR2 reads FQNEAQ (reference sequence). V was pared by 5 bases and J by 2 bases, with 5 bases of the junction left unmatched. The CDR3 loop spans 15 amino acids.

This clone occurred a few times. CDR3 nucleotides: TGTGCCACCAGCCAAACCTCGAGCGGGAGTCAAGAGACCCAGTACTTC. This encodes CATSQTSSGSQETQYF. The V call is TRBV15, the J call TRBJ2-5, with 8 bases matching TRBD2. Germline values: CDR1 LNHNV, CDR2 YYDKDF (reference sequence). The CDR3 is 16 amino acids. The junction had 10 bases not matched to a gene; V was cut back by 5 bases and J by 2 bases.

This rearrangement joins TRBV25-1 to TRBJ1-1; D remains unclear. Germline V gene sequence: CDR1 MGHDK, CDR2 SYGVNS. CDR3 length: 14 residues. The ends were cut back, 8 bases at V and 0 bases at J, with 13 bases in the middle. CDR3 in DNA: TGTGCCAGCGCCGAGGGTCTTATGAACACTGAAGCTTTCTTT. This gives the protein CASAEGLMNTEAFF.

The chain couples TRBV5-4 to TRBJ2-1; 7 bases match TRBD2. The CDR3 totals 17 residues. V was pared by 0 bases and J by 6 bases, with 12 bases of the junction left unmatched. Germline-derived CDR1 and CDR2 are SGHNT and YYREEE (reference sequence). The CDR3 spells CASSLEVVAGEGNEQFF. The DNA for the CDR3 is TGTGCCAGCAGCTTGGAGGTGGTGGCGGGAGAGGGCAATGAGCAGTTCTTC.

The rearrangement uses TRBV5-1 and TRBJ2-5, with 10 bases fitting TRBD1. Germline V gene sequence: CDR1 SGHRS, CDR2 YFSETQ. The CDR3 is 16 amino acids. Trimming removed 4 bases from V and 9 bases from J; junction bases left unmatched: 15. The CDR3 DNA reads as TGCGCCAGCAGCAGAGCCGGGACAGGGGAAGAGCGGTCCCAGTACTTC. The encoded protein is CASSRAGTGEERSQYF.

V usage is TRBV7-6 and J usage is TRBJ1-1, with 9 bases fitting TRBD1. CDR1 is SGHVS and CDR2 is FNYEAQ in the germline V gene. Trimming cost V 5 bases and J 1 base; bases outside gene matches: 5. The CDR3 has 15 amino acids. The CDR3 protein is CASSDGTGKNTEAFF. Here the CDR3 DNA reads TGTGCCAGCAGCGACGGGACAGGGAAGAACACTGAAGCTTTCTTT.

The chain couples TRBV5-1 to TRBJ1-2; D unclear. V was cut by 0 bases and J by 2 bases, with 11 bases left in between. The CDR3 runs 15 residues. The germline gives CDR1 SGHRS, CDR2 YFSETQ. The CDR3 sequence is CASSLDGEQNYGYTF. DNA for the CDR3: TGCGCCAGCAGCTTGGATGGTGAACAGAACTATGGCTACACCTTC.